This T cell receptor (beta chain) derives from a study of early T cells in non-severe SARS-CoV-2 infection (dated by TCRdb to the early 2020s). As for the study more broadly: Because TCR sequencing was done on bulk RNA from unsorted whole blood, the alpha and beta chains could not be paired. Overall study results and their limits: VDJdb matching was skewed toward anti-spike CD8 responses and likely underestimated virus-specific expansions, missing private and CD4 specificities.

The study was a case-control design nested within a healthcare worker cohort in London, UK, with weekly nasopharyngeal swab PCR tests and blood sampling. Healthcare workers were enrolled in the week of the UK lockdown, from 23 to 31 March 2020, and were followed every week for up to 16 weeks. CDR1 and CDR2 (MNHNS, SASEGT) derive from the germline V gene. Its CDR3 holds 14 amino acids, cysteine through phenylalanine. Only CDR3 DNA is held: 42 bases, read in frame from base 1. V sheds 2 bases and J sheds 5 bases, leaving 12 bases between their ends. This clonotype was picked up many times. There is no known antigen for this receptor. No quality values exist for individual bases; no much larger clone is one base distant. Library creation used 5' RACE. The sequencer was a NextSeq 500. To correct for sequencing error and PCR bias, the TCR library protocol tagged individual cDNA molecules with unique molecular identifiers. TCR alpha and beta chains were both sequenced, and the abundances of alpha and beta sequences in each sample were closely correlated with each other. Per the original workflow: Decombinator V4 was used to annotate the V gene, J gene and CDR3 of the TCR sequences. Expanded TCRs were defined as changing significantly between any two time points under a Poisson model with p below 0.0001. TCR abundances were normalised to the total number of TCRs sequenced per sample and were expressed as counts per million. TRAV1-2 paired with TRAJ12, TRAJ20 or TRAJ33 defined MAIT TCRs, while TRAV10 paired with TRAJ18 defined iNKT TCRs. VDJdb, accessed 1 November 2021, was searched for CMV, EBV and SARS-CoV-2 annotated TCRs, with TCRs annotated for multiple antigens excluded. Starting from the raw public reads, TCRdb applied fastp trimming at Q25, assembled clones with MiXCR and retained in-frame beta chains. Each entry merges the rows of one CDR3 protein and shows their most common DNA and genes. The authors' filters were not applied to this entry. Recorded for this sample are 50,000 to 60,000 distinct CDR3 sequences; approximately 6.3% of them occurred a single time. About 5.9% of the sample goes to the ten largest clones.

The chain employs TRBV6-1 and TRBJ1-1, with the D gene too uncertain to name. The receptor comes from an adult who was a healthcare worker with PCR-confirmed SARS-CoV-2 infection or an uninfected control (not recorded which). Sequencing used whole blood, obtained at baseline. DNA sequence: TGTGCCAGCAGTGAATCTGGTTATTGGACTGAAGCTTTCTTT. This encodes CASSESGYWTEAFF.